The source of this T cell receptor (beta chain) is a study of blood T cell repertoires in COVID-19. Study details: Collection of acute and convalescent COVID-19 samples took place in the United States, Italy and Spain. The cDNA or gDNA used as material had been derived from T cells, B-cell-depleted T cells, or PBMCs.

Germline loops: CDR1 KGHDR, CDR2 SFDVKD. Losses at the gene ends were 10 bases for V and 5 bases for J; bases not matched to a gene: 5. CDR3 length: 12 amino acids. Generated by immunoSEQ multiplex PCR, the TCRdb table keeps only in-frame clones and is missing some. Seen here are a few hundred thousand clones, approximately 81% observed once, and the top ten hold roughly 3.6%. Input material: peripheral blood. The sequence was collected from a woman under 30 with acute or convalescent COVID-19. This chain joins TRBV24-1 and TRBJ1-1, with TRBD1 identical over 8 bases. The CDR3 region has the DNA TGTGCCACGAGTACAGGGGGAACTGAAGCTTTCTTT. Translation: CATSTGGTEAFF.